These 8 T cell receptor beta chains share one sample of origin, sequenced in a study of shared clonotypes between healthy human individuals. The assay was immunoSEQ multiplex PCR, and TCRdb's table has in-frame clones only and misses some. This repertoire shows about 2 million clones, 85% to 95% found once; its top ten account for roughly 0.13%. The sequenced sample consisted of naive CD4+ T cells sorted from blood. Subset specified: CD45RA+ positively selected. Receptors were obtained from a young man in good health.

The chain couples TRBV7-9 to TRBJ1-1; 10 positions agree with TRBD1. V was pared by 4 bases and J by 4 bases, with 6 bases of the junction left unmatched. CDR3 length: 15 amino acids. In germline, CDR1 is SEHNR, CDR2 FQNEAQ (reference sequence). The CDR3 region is CASSSWDRGGTEAFF. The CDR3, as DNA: TGTGCCAGCAGCTCTTGGGACAGGGGTGGCACTGAAGCTTTCTTT.

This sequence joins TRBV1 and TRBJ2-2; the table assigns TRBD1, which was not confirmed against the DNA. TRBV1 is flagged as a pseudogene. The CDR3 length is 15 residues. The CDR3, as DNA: TGCACCAGCAGCCAAGCCGGGACAGGGCTCGGGGAGCTGTTTTTT. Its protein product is CTSSQAGTGLGELFF.

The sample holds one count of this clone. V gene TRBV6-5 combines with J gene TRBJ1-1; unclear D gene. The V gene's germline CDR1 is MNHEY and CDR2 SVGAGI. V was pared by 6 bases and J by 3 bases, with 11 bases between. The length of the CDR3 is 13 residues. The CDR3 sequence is CASSLQPYTEAFF. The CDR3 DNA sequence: TGTGCCAGCAGCTTACAGCCGTACACTGAAGCTTTCTTT.

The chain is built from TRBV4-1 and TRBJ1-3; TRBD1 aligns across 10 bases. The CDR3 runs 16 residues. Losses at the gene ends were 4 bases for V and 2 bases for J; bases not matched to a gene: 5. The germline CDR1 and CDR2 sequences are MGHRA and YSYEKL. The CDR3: CASSPVDRGPGNTIYF. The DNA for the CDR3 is TGCGCCAGCAGCCCCGTTGACAGGGGGCCTGGAAACACCATATATTTT.

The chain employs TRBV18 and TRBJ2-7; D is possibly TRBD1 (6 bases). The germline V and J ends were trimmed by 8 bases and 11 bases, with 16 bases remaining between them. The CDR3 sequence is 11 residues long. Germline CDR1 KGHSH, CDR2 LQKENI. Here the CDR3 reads CASGFTGIEYF. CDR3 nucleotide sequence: TGTGCCAGCGGATTCACAGGGATCGAGTACTTC.

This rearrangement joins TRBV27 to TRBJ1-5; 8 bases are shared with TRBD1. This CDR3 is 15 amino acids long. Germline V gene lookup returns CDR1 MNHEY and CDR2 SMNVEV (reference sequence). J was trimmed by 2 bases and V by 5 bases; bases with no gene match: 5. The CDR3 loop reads CASSLTGGGNQPQHF. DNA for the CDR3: TGTGCCAGCAGTCTCACAGGGGGTGGCAATCAGCCCCAGCATTTT.

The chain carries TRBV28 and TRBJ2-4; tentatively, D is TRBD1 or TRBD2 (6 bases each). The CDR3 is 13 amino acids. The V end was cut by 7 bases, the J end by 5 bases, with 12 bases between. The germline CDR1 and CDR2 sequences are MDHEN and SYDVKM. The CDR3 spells CASKTEGENIQYF. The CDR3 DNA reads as TGTGCCAGCAAGACGGAGGGGGAAAACATTCAGTACTTC.

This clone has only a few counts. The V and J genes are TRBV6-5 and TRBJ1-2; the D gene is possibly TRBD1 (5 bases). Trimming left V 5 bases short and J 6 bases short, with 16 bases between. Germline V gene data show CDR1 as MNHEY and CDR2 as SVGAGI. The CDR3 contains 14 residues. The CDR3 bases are TGTGCCAGCAGTCGTGGACGGTTCAGGGATGGCTACACCTTC. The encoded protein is CASSRGRFRDGYTF.